The following is a T cell receptor beta chain sequence with its context. What it recognizes is unknown. Germline CDR1 reads ENHRY; CDR2 reads SYGVKD. V was pared by 6 bases and J by 5 bases, with 5 bases of the junction left unmatched. CDR3 length equals 13 residues. Authors of the study amplified TCR beta CDR3 regions from RNA transcripts. HTBI primers drove first-round RT-PCR of the TCR CDR3. TCRdb reprocessed the multiplex PCR reads with MiXCR, giving one entry per CDR3 protein. The sample has some 300,000 distinct CDR3 sequences, approximately 14% seen once; the top ten hold approximately 7.9%. Researchers defined stable Graves' hyperthyroidism as no ophthalmopathy progression within 18 months. The authors took PBMCs from roughly 10 ml fresh peripheral blood. This sample was included in a study of T cells in Graves' hyperthyroidism and ophthalmopathy. Study-level points and caveats: Ophthalmopathy was distinguished from stable hyperthyroidism by 13 V-J signatures.

The rearrangement links TRBV10-3 to TRBJ2-7; 9 bases are shared with TRBD1. Material: blood. This TCR was recovered from a middle-aged woman with Graves' hyperthyroidism. The CDR3 spells CAISLTGGDEQYF. DNA for the CDR3: TGTGCCATCAGCCTGACAGGGGGGGACGAGCAGTACTTC.